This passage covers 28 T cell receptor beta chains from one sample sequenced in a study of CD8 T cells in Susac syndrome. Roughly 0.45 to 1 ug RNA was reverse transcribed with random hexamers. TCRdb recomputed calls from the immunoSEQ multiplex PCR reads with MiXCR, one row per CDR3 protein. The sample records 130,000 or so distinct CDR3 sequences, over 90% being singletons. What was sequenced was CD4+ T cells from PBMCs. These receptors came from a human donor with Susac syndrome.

This chain's CDR3 is CASSDRGEAFF. The CDR3 DNA reads TGTGCCAGCAGTGACAGGGGTGAAGCTTTCTTT. The rearrangement links TRBV6-2 or TRBV6-3 to TRBJ1-1; 8 nucleotides agree with TRBD1. With V trimmed by 5 bases and J by 7 bases, 0 bases remained unmatched. CDR1 and CDR2 from the germline V gene are MNHEY and SVGEGT. CDR3 length: 11 residues.

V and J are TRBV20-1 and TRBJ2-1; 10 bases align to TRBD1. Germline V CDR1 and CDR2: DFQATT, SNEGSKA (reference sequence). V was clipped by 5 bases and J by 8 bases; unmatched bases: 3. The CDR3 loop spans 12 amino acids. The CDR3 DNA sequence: TGCAGTGCTCGAGGACAGGGGGATGAGCAGTTCTTC. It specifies CSARGQGDEQFF.

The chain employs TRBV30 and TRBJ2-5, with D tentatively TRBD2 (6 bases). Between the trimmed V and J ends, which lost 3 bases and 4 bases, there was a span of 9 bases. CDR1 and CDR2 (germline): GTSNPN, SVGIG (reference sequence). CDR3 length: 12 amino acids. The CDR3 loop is CAWSGSGETQYF. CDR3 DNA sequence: TGTGCCTGGAGCGGGAGTGGAGAGACCCAGTACTTC.

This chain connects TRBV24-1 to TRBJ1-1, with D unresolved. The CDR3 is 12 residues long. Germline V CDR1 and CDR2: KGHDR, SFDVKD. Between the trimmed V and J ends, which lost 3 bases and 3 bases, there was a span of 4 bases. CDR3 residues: CATSDRHTEAFF. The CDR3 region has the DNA TGTGCCACCAGTGATCGTCACACTGAAGCTTTCTTT.

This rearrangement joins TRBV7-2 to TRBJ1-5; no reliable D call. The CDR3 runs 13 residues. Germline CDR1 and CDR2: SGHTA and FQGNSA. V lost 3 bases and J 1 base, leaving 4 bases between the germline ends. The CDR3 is CASSFFSNQPQHF. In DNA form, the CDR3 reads TGTGCCAGCAGCTTTTTCAGCAATCAGCCCCAGCATTTT.

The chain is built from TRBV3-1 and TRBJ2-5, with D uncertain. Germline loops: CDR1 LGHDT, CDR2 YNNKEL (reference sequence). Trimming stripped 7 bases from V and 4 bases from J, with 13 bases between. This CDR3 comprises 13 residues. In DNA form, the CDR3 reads TGTGCCAGCATGCGGTCCCAGATAGAGACCCAGTACTTC. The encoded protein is CASMRSQIETQYF.

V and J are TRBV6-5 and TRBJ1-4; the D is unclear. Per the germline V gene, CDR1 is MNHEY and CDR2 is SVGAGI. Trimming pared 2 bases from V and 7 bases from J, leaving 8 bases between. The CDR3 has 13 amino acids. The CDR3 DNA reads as TGTGCCAGCAGTTACAGGGAGGGTGAAAAACTGTTTTTT. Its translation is CASSYREGEKLFF.

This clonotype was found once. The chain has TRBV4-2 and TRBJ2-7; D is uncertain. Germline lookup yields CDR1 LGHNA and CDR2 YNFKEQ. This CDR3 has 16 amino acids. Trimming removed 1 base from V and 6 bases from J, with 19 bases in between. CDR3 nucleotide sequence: TGTGCCAGCAGCCAAGTACTTCCGGCGCCTTCCACCGAGCAGTACTTC. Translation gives CASSQVLPAPSTEQYF.

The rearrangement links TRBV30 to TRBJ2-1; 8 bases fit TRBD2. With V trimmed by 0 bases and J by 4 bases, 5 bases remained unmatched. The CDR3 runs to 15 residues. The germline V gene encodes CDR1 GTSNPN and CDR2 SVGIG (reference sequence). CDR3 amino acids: CAWSVASGLYNEQFF. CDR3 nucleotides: TGTGCCTGGAGTGTAGCTAGCGGGCTTTACAATGAGCAGTTCTTC.

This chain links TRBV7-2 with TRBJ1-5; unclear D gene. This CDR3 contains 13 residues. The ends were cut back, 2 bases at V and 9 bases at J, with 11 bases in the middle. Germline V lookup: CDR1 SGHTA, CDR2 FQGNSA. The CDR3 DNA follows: TGTGCCAGCAGCTTAACCCGGGAGGCGCCCCAGCATTTT. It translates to CASSLTREAPQHF.

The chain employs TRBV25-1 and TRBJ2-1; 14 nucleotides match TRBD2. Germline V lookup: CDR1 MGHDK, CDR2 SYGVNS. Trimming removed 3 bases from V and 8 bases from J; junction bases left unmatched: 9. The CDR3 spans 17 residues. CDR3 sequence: CASSDTGTSGSRYEQFF. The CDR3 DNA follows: TGTGCCAGCAGTGACACCGGGACTAGCGGGAGTCGGTATGAGCAGTTCTTC.

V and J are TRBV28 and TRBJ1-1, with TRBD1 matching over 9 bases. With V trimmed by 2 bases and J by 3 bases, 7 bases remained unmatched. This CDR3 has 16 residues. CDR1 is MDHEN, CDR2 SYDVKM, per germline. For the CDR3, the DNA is TGTGCCAGCAGTTTACGTACAGACAGGGGGTACACTGAAGCTTTCTTT. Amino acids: CASSLRTDRGYTEAFF.

The CDR3 coding sequence is TGTGCCAGCAGCGTACAGGCGGGGGGGGCCCCGGGTGGCACTGAAGCTTTCTTT. Protein: CASSVQAGGAPGGTEAFF. The chain recombines TRBV9 with TRBJ1-1, with D tentatively TRBD1 (6 bases). The germline V and J ends were trimmed by 1 base and 4 bases, with 23 bases remaining between them. The CDR3 runs 18 residues. Germline values: CDR1 SGDLS, CDR2 YYNGEE. The complete variable domain, with remaining parts taken from reference TRBV9 and TRBJ1-1, reads DSGVTQTPKHLITATGQRVTLRCSPRSGDLSVYWYQQSLDQGLQFLIQYYNGEERAKGNILERFSAQQFPDLHSELNLSSLELGDSALYFCASSVQAGGAPGGTEAFFGQGTRLTVV.

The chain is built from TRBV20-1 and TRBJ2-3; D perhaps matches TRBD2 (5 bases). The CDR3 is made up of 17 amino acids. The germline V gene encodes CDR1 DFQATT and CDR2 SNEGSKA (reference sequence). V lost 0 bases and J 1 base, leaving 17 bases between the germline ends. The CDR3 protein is CSARDPGVGRGTDTQYF. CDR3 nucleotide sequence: TGCAGTGCTAGAGATCCCGGGGTGGGAAGGGGCACAGATACGCAGTATTTT.

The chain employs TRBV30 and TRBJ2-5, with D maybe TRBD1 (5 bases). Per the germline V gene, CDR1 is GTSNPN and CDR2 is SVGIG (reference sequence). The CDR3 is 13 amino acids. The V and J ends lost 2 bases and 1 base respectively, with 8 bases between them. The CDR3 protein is CAWSRGSQETQYF. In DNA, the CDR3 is TGTGCCTGGAGTAGGGGCAGCCAAGAGACCCAGTACTTC.

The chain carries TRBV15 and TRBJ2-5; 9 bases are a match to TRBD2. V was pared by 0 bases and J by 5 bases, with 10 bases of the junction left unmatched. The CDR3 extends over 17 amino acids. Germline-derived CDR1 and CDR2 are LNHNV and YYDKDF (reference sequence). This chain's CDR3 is CATSRDRSGRFEETQYF. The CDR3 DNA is TGTGCCACCAGCAGAGATAGGAGCGGGAGGTTCGAGGAGACCCAGTACTTC.

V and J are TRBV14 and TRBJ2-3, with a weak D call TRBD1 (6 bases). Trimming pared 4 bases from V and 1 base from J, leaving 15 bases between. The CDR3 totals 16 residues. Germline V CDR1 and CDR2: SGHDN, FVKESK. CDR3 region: CASSRPQGQGTDTQYF. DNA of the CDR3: TGTGCCAGCAGCCGACCGCAGGGGCAGGGCACAGATACGCAGTATTTT.

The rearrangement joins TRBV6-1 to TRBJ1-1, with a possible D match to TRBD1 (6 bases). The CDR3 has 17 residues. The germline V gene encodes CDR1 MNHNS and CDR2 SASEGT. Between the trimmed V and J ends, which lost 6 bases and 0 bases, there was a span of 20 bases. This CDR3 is CASSPLDQQGLNTEAFF. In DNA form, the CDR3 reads TGTGCCAGCAGCCCACTTGATCAACAGGGCTTGAACACTGAAGCTTTCTTT.

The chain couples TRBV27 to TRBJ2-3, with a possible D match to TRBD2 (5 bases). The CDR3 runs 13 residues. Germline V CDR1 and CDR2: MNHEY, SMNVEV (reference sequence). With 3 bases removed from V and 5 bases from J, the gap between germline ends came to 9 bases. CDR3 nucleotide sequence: TGTGCCAGCAGTTTGGAAGGGAGAGATACGCAGTATTTT. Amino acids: CASSLEGRDTQYF.

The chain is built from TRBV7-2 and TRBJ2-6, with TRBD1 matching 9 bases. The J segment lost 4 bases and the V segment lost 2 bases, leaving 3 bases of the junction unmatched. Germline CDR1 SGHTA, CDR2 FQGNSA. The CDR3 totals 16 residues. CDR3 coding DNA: TGTGCCAGCAGCTTACGGACAGGGGCCGGGGCCAACGTCCTGACTTTC. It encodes CASSLRTGAGANVLTF.

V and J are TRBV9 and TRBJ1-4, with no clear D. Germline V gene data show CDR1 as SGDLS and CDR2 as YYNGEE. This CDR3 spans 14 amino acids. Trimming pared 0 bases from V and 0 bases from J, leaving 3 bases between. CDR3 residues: CASSVGTTNEKLFF. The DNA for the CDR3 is TGTGCCAGCAGCGTAGGGACAACTAATGAAAAACTGTTTTTT.

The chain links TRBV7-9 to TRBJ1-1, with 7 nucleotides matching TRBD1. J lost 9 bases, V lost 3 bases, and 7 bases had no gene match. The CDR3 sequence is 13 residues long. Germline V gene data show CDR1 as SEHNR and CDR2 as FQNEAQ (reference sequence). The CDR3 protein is CASSFETGPKAFF. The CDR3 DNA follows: TGTGCCAGCAGCTTCGAGACAGGGCCTAAAGCTTTCTTT.

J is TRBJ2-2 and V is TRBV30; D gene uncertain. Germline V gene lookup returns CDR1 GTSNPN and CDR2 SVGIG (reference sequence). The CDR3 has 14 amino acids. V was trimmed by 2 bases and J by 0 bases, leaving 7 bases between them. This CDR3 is CAWSTATNTGELFF. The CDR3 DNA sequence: TGTGCCTGGAGTACCGCCACGAACACCGGGGAGCTGTTTTTT.

CDR3 DNA sequence: TGTGCCTGGAGTTGGAACACTGAAGCTTTCTTT. Amino acid sequence: CAWSWNTEAFF. This chain links TRBV30 with TRBJ1-1; D gene ambiguous. Germline V lookup: CDR1 GTSNPN, CDR2 SVGIG (reference sequence). V lost 2 bases to trimming and J lost 1 base, with 2 bases between them. CDR3 length: 11 residues. The entire variable domain, with the rest obtained from reference TRBV30 and TRBJ1-1, is as follows: SQTIHQWPATLVQPVGSPLSLECTVEGTSNPNLYWYRQAAGRGLQLLFYSVGIGQISSEVPQNLSASRPQDRQFILSSKKLLLSDSGFYLCAWSWNTEAFFGQGTRLTVV.

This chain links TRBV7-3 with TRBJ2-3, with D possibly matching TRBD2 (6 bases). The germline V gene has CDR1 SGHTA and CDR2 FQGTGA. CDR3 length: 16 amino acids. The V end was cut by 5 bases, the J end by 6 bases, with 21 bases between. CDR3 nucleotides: TGTGCCAGCAGCGAACTAGCAGGCGCCGTCGGGGATACGCAGTATTTT. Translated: CASSELAGAVGDTQYF.

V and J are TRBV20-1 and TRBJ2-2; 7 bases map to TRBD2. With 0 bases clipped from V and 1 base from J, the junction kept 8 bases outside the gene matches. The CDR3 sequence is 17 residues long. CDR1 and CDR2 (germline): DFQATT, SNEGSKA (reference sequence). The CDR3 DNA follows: TGCAGTGCTAGAGATCTGTTCAGGGAGGGGAACACCGGGGAGCTGTTTTTT. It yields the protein CSARDLFREGNTGELFF.

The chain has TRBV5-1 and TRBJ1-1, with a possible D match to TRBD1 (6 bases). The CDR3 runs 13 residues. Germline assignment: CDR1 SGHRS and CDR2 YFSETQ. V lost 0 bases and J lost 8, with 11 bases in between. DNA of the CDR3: TGCGCCAGCAGCTTGGTGGCCGGACAGGAAGCTTTCTTT. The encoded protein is CASSLVAGQEAFF.

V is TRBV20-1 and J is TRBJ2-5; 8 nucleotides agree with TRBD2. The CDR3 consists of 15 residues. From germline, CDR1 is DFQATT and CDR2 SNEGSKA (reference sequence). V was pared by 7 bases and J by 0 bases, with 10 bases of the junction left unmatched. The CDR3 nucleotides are TGCAGTGTCGGTAGCGGGAAGTTGTACCAAGAGACCCAGTACTTC. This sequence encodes CSVGSGKLYQETQYF.